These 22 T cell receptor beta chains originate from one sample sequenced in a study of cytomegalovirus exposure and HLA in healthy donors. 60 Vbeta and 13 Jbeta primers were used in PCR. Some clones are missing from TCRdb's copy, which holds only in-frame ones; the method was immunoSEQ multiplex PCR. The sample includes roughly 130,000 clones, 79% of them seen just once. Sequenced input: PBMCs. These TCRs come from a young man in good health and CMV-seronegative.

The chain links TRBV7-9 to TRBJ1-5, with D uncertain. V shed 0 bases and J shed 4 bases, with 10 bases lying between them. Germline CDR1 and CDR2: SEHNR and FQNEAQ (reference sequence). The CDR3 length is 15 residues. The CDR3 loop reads CASSLAGRSNQPQHF. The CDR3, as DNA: TGTGCCAGCAGCTTAGCGGGCAGGTCAAATCAGCCCCAGCATTTT. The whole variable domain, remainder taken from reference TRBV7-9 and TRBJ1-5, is DTGVSQNPRHKITKRGQNVTFRCDPISEHNRLYWYRQTLGQGPEFLTYFQNEAQLEKSRLLSDRFSAERPKGSFSTLEIQRTEQGDSAMYLCASSLAGRSNQPQHFGDGTRLSIL.

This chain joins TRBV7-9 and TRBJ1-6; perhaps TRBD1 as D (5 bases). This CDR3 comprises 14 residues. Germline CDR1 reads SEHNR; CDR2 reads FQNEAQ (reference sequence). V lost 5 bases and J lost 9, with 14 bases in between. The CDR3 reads CASSPNRGPSPLHF. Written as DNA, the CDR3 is TGTGCCAGCAGCCCCAATAGGGGCCCTTCACCCCTCCACTTT. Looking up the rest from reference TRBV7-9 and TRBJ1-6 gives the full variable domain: DTGVSQNPRHKITKRGQNVTFRCDPISEHNRLYWYRQTLGQGPEFLTYFQNEAQLEKSRLLSDRFSAERPKGSFSTLEIQRTEQGDSAMYLCASSPNRGPSPLHFGNGTRLTVT.

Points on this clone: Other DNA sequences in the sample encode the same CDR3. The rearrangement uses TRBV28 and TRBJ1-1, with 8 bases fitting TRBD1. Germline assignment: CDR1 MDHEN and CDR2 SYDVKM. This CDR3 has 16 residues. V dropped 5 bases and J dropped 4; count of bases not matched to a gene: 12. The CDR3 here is CASSPIGTGGLTEAFF. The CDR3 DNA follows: TGTGCCAGCAGTCCAATCGGAACAGGGGGGCTCACTGAAGCTTTCTTT.

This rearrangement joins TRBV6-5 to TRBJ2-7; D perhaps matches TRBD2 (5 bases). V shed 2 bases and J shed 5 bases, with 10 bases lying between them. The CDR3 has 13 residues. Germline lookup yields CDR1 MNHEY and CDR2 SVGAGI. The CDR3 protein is CASSYGVGDEQYF. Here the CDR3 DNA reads TGTGCCAGCAGTTACGGCGTCGGGGACGAGCAGTACTTC.

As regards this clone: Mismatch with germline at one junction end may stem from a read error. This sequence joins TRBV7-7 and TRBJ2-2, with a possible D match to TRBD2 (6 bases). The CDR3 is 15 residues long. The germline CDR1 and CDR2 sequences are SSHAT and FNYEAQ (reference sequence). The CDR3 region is CASSSGFGGTGELFF. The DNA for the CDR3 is TGTGCTAGCAGCTCAGGATTTGGGGGGACCGGGGAGCTGTTTTTT.

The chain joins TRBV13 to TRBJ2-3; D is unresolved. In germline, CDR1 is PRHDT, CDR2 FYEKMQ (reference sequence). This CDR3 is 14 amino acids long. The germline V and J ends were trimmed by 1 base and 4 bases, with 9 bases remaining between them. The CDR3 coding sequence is TGTGCCAGCAGCTTAGACTTGGTAGCAGATACGCAGTATTTT. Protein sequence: CASSLDLVADTQYF.

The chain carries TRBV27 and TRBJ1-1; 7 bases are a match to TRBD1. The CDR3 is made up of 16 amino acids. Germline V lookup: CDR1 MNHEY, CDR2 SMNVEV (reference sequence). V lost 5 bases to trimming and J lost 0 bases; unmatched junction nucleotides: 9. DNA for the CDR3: TGTGCCAGCAGTCTTGAACAGGGGACACTGAACACTGAAGCTTTCTTT. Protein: CASSLEQGTLNTEAFF.

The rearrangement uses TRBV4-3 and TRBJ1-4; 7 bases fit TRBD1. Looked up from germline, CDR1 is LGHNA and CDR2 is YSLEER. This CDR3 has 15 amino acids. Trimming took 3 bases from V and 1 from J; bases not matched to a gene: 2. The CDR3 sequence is CASSQQGGTNEKLFF. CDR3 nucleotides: TGCGCCAGCAGCCAGCAGGGGGGAACTAATGAAAAACTGTTTTTT.

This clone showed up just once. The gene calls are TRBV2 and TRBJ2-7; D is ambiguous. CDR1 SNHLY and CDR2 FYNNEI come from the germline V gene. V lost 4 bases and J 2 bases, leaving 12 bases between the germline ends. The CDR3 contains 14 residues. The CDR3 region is CASSVVSSPYEQYV. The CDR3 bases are TGTGCCAGCAGTGTCGTTTCTAGTCCCTACGAGCAGTACGTC.

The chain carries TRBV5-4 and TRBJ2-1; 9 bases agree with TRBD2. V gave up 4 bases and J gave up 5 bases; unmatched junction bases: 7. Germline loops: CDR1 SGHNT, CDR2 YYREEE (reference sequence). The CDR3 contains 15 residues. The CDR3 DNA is TGTGCCAGCAGCCGCACCGGGACTAGCCACAATGAGCAGTTCTTC. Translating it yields CASSRTGTSHNEQFF.

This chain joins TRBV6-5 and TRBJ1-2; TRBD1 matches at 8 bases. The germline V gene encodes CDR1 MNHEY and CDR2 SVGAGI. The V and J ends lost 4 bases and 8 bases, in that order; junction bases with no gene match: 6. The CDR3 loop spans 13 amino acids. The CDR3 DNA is TGTGCCAGCAGTTCCCGGACAGGGTACGGCTACACCTTC. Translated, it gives CASSSRTGYGYTF.

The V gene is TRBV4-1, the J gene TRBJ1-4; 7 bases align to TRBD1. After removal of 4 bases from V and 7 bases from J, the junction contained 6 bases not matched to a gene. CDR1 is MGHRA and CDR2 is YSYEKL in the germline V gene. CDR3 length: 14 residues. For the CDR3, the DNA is TGCGCCAGCAGCCTGAGACAGGGAGGTGAAAAACTGTTTTTT. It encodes CASSLRQGGEKLFF.

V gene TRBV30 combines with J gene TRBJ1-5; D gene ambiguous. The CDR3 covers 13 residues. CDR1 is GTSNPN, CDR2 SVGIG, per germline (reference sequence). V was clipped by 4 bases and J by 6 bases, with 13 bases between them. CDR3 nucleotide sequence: TGTGCCTGGAACCCGGACTTTGGTCAGCCCCAGCATTTT. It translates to CAWNPDFGQPQHF.

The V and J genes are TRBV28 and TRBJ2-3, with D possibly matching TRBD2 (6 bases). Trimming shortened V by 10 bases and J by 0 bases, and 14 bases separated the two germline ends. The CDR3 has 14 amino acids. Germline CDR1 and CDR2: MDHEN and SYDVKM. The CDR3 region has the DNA TGTGCCATCATCCCGGGACTTAGCACAGATACGCAGTATTTT. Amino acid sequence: CAIIPGLSTDTQYF.

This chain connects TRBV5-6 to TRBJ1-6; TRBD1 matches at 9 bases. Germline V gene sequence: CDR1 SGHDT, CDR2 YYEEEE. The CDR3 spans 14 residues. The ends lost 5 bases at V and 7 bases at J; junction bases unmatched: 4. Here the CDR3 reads CASRPGQGNSPLHF. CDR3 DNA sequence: TGTGCCAGCAGACCCGGACAGGGGAATTCACCCCTCCACTTT.

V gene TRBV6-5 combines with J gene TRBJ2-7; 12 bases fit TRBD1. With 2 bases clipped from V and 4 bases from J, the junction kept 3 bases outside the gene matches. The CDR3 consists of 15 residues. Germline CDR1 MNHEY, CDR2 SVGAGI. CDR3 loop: CASSYLGQGAYEQYF. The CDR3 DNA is TGTGCCAGCAGTTACCTGGGACAGGGGGCTTACGAGCAGTACTTC.

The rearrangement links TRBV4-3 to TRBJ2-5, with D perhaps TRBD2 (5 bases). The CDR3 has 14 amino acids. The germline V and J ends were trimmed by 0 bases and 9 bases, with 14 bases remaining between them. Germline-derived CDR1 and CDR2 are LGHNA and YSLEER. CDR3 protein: CASSQEAAESAQYF. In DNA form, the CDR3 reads TGCGCCAGCAGCCAAGAAGCGGCGGAAAGCGCCCAGTACTTC.

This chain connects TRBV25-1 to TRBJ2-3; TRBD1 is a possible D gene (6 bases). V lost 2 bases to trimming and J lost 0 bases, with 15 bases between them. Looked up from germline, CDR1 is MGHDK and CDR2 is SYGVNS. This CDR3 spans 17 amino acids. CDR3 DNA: TGTGCCAGCAGTGAACTTAACCGGGACAAGAGCACAGATACGCAGTATTTT. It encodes CASSELNRDKSTDTQYF.

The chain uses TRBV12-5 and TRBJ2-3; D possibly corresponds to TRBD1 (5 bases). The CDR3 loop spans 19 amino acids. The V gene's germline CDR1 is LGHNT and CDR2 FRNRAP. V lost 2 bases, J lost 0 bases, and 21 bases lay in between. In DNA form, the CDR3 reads TGTGCTAGTGGTTTGACACCCCATTTAGCTCAGGGCAGCACAGATACGCAGTATTTT. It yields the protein CASGLTPHLAQGSTDTQYF.

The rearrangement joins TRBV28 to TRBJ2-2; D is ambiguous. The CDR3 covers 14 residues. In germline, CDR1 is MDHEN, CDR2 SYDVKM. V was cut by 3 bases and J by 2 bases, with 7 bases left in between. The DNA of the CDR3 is TGTGCCAGCAGTTTGGTCAGAAACACCGGGGAGCTGTTTTTT. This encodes CASSLVRNTGELFF.

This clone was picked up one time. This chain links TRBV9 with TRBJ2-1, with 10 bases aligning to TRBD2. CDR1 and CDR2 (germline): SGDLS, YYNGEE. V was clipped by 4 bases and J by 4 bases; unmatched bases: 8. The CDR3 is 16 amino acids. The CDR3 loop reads CASSPQRGLAYNEQFF. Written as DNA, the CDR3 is TGTGCCAGCAGCCCCCAGCGGGGACTAGCGTACAATGAGCAGTTCTTC.

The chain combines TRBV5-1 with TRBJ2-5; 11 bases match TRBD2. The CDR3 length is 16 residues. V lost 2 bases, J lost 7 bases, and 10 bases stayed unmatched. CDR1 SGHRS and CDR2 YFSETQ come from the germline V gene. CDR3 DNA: TGCGCCAGCAGCTTAAGTAGCGGGAGGGCCTTGGGGACCCAGTACTTC. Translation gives CASSLSSGRALGTQYF.